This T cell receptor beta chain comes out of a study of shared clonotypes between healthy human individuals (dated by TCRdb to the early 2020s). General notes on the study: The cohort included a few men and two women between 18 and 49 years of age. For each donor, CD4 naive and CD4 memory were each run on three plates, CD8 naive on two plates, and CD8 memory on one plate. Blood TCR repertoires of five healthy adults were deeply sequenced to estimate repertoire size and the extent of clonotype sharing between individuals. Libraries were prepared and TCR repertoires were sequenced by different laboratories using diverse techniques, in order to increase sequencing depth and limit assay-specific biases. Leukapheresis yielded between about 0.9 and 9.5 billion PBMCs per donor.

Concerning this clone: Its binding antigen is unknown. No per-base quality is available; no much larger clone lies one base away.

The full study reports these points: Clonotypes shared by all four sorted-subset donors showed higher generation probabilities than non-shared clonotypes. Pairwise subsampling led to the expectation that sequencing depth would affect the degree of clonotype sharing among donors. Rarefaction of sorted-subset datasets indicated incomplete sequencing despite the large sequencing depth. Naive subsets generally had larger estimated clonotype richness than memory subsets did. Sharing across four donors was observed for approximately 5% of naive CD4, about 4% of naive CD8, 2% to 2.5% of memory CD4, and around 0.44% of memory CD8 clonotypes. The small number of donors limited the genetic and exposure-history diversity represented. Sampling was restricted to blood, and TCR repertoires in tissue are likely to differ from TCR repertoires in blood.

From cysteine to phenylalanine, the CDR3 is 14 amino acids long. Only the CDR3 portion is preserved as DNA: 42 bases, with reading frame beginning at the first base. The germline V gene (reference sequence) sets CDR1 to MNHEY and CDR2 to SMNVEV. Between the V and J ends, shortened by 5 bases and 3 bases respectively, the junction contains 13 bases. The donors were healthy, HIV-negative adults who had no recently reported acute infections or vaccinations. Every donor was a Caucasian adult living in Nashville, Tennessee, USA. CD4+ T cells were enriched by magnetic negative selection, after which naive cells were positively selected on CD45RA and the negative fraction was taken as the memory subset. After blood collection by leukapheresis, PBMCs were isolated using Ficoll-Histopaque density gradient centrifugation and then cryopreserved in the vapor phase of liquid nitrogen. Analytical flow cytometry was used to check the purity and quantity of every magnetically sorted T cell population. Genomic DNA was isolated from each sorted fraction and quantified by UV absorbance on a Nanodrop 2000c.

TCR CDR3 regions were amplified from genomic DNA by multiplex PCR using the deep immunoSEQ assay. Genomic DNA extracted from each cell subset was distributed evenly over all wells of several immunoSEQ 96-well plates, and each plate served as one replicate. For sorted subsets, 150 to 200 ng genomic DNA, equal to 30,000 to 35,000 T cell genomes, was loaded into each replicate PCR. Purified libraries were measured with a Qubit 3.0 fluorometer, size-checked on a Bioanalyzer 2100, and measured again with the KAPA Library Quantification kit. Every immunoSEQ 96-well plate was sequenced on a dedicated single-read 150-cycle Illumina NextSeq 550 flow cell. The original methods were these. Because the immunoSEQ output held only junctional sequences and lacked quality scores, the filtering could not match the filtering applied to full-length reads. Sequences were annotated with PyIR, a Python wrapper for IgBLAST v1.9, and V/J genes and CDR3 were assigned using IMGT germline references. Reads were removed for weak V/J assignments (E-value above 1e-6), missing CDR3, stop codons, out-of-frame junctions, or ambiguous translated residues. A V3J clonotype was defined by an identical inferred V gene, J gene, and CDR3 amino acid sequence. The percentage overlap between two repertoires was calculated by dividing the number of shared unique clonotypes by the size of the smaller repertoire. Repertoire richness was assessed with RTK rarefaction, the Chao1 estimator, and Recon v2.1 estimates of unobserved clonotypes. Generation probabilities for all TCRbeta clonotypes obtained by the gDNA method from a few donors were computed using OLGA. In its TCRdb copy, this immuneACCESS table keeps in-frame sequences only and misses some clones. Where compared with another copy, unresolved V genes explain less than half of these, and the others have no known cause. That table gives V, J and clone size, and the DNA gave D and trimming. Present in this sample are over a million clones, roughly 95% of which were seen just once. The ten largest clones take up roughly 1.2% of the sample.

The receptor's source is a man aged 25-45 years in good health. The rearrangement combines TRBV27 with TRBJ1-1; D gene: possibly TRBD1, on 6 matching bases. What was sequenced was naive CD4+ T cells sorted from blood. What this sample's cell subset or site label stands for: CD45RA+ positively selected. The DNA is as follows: TGTGCCAGCAGTAACACTCAGGGGTACACTGAAGCTTTCTTT. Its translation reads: CASSNTQGYTEAFF.